What follows describes a single T cell receptor beta chain. The sample is drawn from a study of tumor-infiltrating lymphocytes in localized non-small cell lung cancer. The CDR3 consists of 15 residues. The V and J ends lost 2 bases and 3 bases, in that order; junction bases with no gene match: 6. Per germline, CDR1 SEHNR and CDR2 FQNEAQ (reference sequence). Generated by immunoSEQ multiplex PCR, the TCRdb table keeps only in-frame clones and is missing some. The table lists about 21,000 clones, about 80% of them singletons. The sample comprised lung tumor tissue. This chain connects TRBV7-9 to TRBJ1-1; 7 nucleotides agree with TRBD1. The source is a human donor with non-small cell lung cancer. This CDR3 reads CASSLLTGPDTEAFF. The CDR3 bases are TGTGCCAGCAGCTTATTGACAGGGCCGGACACTGAAGCTTTCTTT.